This T cell receptor (beta chain) was found in a study of cytomegalovirus exposure and HLA in healthy donors. In the case of this clone: What it binds is unknown.

This PCR relied on a set of 60 Vbeta primers and 13 Jbeta primers. Produced via immunoSEQ multiplex PCR; TCRdb's table is partial and in-frame only. Altogether approximately 110,000 clones are present, over 60% being singletons, with the ten largest covering around 3.5%. This CDR3 is built from 14 residues. Unmatched junction bases numbered 3, after V lost 3 bases and J lost 3 bases. Nominally healthy donors were sampled, though unrecorded immune exposures were likely. Study conclusions and caveats: Some V segments, TRBV6-2 and TRBV6-3 among them, were indistinguishable and were therefore excluded.

The sequence was obtained from a human donor in good health. V is TRBV23-1 and J is TRBJ2-3; 7 positions match TRBD1. TRBV23-1 is treated as an ORF (open reading frame) with a function not yet certain. The sample comprised PBMCs. The CDR3 sequence is CASSQDRWTDTQYF. The CDR3 coding sequence is TGCGCCAGCAGTCAGGACAGGTGGACAGATACGCAGTATTTT.